Below are 8 T cell receptor beta chains sequenced from a single sample in a study of low-dose radiotherapy and immunotherapy resistance in tumors. With TRAV- and TRBV-specific primers, first-strand cDNA was made, covering the alpha and beta chains. Both a constant-region primer and a V-primer adapter served to amplify TCRs across roughly 20 PCR cycles. From the reads, TCRdb called clonotypes with MiXCR, one entry per CDR3 protein. Among 75,000 to 95,000 distinct CDR3 sequences listed, under 20% were seen once. Time point denoted: before trial treatment. The sample in question was PBMCs, obtained before treatment. These receptors were taken from a male donor with prostate cancer.

This clonotype was found many times. CDR3 sequence reads: CASSSDGYEQYF. The CDR3 DNA is TGTGCCAGCAGCTCTGACGGTTACGAGCAGTACTTC. This sequence joins TRBV9 and TRBJ2-7; D gene ambiguous. V lost 4 bases, J lost 4 bases, and 9 bases lay in between. The CDR3 is made up of 12 amino acids. Germline lookup yields CDR1 SGDLS and CDR2 YYNGEE.

This clonotype was seen repeatedly, ten times or more. The chain is built from TRBV29-1 and TRBJ2-7; D is unresolved. This CDR3 is built from 10 residues. Trimming cost V 4 bases and J 2 bases, with 3 bases left between them. The germline gives CDR1 SQVTM, CDR2 ANQGSEA. CDR3 bases: TGCAGCGTTGTACCCTACGAGCAGTACTTC. This gives the protein CSVVPYEQYF.

This clonotype appeared many times. The CDR3 DNA reads as TGCGCCAGCAGCTTGTCCCTAGCGGTGGATGAGCAGTTCTTC. The encoded protein is CASSLSLAVDEQFF. V usage is TRBV5-1 and J usage is TRBJ2-1; 7 bases align to TRBD2. CDR3 length: 14 residues. Unmatched junction bases numbered 6, after V lost 1 base and J lost 8 bases. The germline CDR1 and CDR2 sequences are SGHRS and YFSETQ.

Ten or more counts support this clonotype. The chain joins TRBV4-3 to TRBJ2-3, with D hard to call. The V end lost 2 bases, the J end lost 1 base, and 16 bases lay between the germline ends. The germline V gene encodes CDR1 LGHNA and CDR2 YSLEER. CDR3 length: 17 residues. CDR3: CASSQSTRPGGTDTQYF. In nucleotides, the CDR3 is TGCGCCAGCAGCCAATCAACTCGGCCAGGAGGCACAGATACGCAGTATTTT.

This clonotype was counted at least ten times. This chain uses TRBV5-1 with TRBJ2-3, with D hard to call. The CDR3 loop spans 13 amino acids. Germline CDR1 SGHRS, CDR2 YFSETQ. V was pared by 6 bases and J by 6 bases, with 14 bases between. The DNA of the CDR3 is TGCGCCAGCAAACGTGGGCGGACGGATACGCAGTATTTT. Translating it yields CASKRGRTDTQYF.

This clonotype was seen repeatedly, ten times or more. The rearrangement joins TRBV20-1 to TRBJ2-5, with 7 bases fitting TRBD1. This CDR3 comprises 16 residues. J lost 2 bases, V lost 4 bases, and 13 bases had no gene match. Germline loops: CDR1 DFQATT, CDR2 SNEGSKA (reference sequence). The CDR3 region is CSATGSSPGQQETQYF. The CDR3 region has the DNA TGCAGTGCTACAGGTTCCTCTCCGGGACAGCAAGAGACCCAGTACTTC.

About this clonotype itself: Just one base apart from a much larger clone, this may be a read error. The CDR3 bases are TGTGCCAGTAGCAGGGGACTAGCGGGAGCGGAGGAGCAGTTCTTC. Encoded protein: CASSRGLAGAEEQFF. The chain is built from TRBV19 and TRBJ2-1; TRBD2 aligns across 14 bases. CDR3 length equals 15 residues. The trim removed 6 bases at V and 10 bases at J, leaving 8 bases unmatched. CDR1 and CDR2 (germline): LNHDA, SQIVND (reference sequence). Supplemented by reference TRBV19 and TRBJ2-1, the full variable domain reads DGGITQSPKYLFRKEGQNVTLSCEQNLNHDAMYWYRQDPGQGLRLIYYSQIVNDFQKGDIAEGYSVSREKKESFPLTVTSAQKNPTAFYLCASSRGLAGAEEQFFGPGTRLTVL.

Of note for this clonotype: No DNA is shown, since the ends of the CDR3 on it are uncertain; the CDR3 is the one TCRdb lists. J is TRBJ2-2 and V is TRBV7-4; the D call of TRBD1 is as the table states it, not checked on the DNA. Germline V gene sequence: CDR1 SGHVT, CDR2 SQSDAQ. The length of the CDR3 is 16 amino acids, counting both ends. CDR3 amino acids: CASSPPGILTGELFFF.